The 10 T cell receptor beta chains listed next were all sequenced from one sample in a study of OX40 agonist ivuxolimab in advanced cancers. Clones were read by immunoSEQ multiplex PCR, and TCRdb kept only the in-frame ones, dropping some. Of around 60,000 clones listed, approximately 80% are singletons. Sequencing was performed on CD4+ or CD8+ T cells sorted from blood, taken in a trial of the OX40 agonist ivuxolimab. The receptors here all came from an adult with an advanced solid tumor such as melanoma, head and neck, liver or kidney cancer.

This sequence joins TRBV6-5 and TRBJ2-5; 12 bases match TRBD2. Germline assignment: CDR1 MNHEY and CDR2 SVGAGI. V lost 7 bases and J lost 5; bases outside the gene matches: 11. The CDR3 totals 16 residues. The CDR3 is CASNFSSGRAGETQYF. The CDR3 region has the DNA TGTGCCAGCAATTTCTCTAGCGGGAGGGCCGGGGAGACCCAGTACTTC.

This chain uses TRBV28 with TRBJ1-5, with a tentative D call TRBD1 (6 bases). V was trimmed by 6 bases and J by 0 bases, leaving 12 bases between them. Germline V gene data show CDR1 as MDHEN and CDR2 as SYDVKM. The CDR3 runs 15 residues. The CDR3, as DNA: TGTGCCAGCAGCTGGGGGGCGAATAGCAATCAGCCCCAGCATTTT. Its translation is CASSWGANSNQPQHF.

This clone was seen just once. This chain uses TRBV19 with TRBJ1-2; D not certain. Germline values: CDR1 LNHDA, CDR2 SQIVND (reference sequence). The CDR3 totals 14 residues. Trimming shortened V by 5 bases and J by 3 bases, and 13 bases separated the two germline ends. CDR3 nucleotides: TGTGCCAGTAGTCCCCCCAACCAGGACTATGGCTACACCTTC. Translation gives CASSPPNQDYGYTF.

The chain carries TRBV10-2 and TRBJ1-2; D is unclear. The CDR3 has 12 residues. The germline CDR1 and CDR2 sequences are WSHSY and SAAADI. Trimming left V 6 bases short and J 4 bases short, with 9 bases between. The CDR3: CASRVQTYGYTF. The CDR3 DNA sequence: TGCGCCAGCAGGGTACAGACCTATGGCTACACCTTC.

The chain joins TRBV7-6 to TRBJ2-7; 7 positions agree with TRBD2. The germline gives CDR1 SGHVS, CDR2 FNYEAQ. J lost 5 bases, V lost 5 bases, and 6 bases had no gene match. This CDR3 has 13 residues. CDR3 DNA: TGTGCCAGCAGCCCAGGACTAGTAGACGAGCAGTACTTC. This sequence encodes CASSPGLVDEQYF.

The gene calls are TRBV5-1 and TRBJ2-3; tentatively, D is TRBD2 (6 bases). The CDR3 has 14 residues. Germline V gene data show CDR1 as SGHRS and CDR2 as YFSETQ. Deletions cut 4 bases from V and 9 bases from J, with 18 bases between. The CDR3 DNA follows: TGCGCCAGCAGCCCGGGGGAGCCTTTAGGAACGCAGTATTTT. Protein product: CASSPGEPLGTQYF.

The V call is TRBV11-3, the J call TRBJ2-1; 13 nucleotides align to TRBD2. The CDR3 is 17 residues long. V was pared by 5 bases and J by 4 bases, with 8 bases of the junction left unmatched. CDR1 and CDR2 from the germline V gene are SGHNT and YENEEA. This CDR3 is CASSARTSGSGYNEQFF. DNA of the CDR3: TGTGCCAGCAGCGCGAGGACTAGCGGGAGTGGGTACAATGAGCAGTTCTTC.

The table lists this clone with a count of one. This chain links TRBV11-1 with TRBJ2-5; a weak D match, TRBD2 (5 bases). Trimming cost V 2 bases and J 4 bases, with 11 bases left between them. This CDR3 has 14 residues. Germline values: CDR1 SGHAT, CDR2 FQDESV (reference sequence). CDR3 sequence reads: CASSLRLSGETQYF. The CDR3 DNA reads TGTGCCAGCAGCTTAAGACTATCTGGAGAGACCCAGTACTTC.

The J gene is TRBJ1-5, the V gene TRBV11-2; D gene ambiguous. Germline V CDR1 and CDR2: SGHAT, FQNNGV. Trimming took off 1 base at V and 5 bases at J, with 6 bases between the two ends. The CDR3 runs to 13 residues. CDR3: CASSLGQYQPQHF. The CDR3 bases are TGTGCCAGCAGCTTAGGTCAATATCAGCCCCAGCATTTT.

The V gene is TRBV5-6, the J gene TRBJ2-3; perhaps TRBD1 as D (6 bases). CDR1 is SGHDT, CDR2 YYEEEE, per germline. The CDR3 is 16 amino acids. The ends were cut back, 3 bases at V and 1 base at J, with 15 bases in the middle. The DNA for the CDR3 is TGTGCCAGCAGCTGGGGGCTCTTGACCCGCACAGATACGCAGTATTTT. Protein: CASSWGLLTRTDTQYF.